These T cell receptor beta chains were read from a single sample in a study of T cell responses to AZD1222 COVID-19 vaccine. Libraries were prepared by immunoSEQ multiplex PCR; TCRdb keeps only in-frame clonotypes and omits some of them. The data hold approximately 110,000 clones, with roughly 85% observed a single time. This sample comprised peripheral blood, obtained 28 days after the second AZD1222 dose. The receptors come from an adult who received the AZD1222 COVID-19 vaccine. The CDR3 runs from the conserved cysteine through the conserved F or W.

j_call v_call cdr3_aa
TRBJ1-6 TRBV7-9 CASSLGQGVNYNSPLHF
TRBJ2-5 TRBV5-5 CASSLGASGVRETQYF
TRBJ2-2 TRBV18 CASSPPAGVNTGELFF
TRBJ2-7 TRBV7-6 CASSLAGDRGDEQYF
TRBJ1-2 TRBV24-1 CATRDTETGDNGYTF
TRBJ1-4 TRBV19 CASSITRSLEKLFF
TRBJ2-7 TRBV27 CASSLPGAYEQYF
TRBJ2-5 TRBV5-4 CASSLRGPQETQYF
TRBJ1-2 TRBV2 CASNQGDYGYTF
TRBJ1-2 TRBV12-3/TRBV12-4 CASTRSAASGYTF
TRBJ2-2 TRBV6-4 CASSAQGAGSGSLFF
TRBJ1-2 TRBV6-5 CASSLNRDHYGYTF
TRBJ1-5 TRBV9 CASSVAIGLNQPQHF
TRBJ2-1 TRBV2 CASSLYTEQFF
TRBJ1-2 TRBV19 CASSSRGRNGYTF
TRBJ1-2 TRBV27 CASSLSGTGGYGYTF
TRBJ2-4 TRBV7-2 CASSLAQGGIAKNIQYF
TRBJ2-1 TRBV7-9 CASSTNRDNSYNEQFF